This T cell receptor (beta chain) was recovered during a study of blood T cell repertoires in COVID-19. Study summary: Spain, Italy and the United States supplied samples that represented acute and convalescent COVID-19. PBMCs, B-cell-depleted T cells, or T cells were the source of the cDNA or gDNA that made up the material.

Original processing notes: Estimation of nucleated cell counts was performed using reference gene primer amplification. Method: immunoSEQ multiplex PCR; TCRdb's copy keeps in-frame clones and lacks some. Clone size and the V and J calls come from that table; the DNA yielded D and trimming. The sample has 250,000 to 350,000 clones; roughly 83% are singletons. This clone was seen only once. Recruited during active infection, patients (from Seattle) were subsequently followed longitudinally. CDR3 size: 19 residues. Sequenced sample: peripheral blood. This sequence originates from a human donor with COVID-19, enrolled during active disease. The donor label of this sample is uncertain. The rearrangement joins TRBV21-1 to TRBJ2-4; the table's D call of TRBD2 was not tested on the DNA. TRBV21-1 is annotated as a pseudogene. The CDR3 DNA is TGTGCCAGCAGCCAGAGGGAGACTAGCGGGAGTGGGTCCAAAAACATTCAGTACTTC. Protein product: CASSQRETSGSGSKNIQYF.